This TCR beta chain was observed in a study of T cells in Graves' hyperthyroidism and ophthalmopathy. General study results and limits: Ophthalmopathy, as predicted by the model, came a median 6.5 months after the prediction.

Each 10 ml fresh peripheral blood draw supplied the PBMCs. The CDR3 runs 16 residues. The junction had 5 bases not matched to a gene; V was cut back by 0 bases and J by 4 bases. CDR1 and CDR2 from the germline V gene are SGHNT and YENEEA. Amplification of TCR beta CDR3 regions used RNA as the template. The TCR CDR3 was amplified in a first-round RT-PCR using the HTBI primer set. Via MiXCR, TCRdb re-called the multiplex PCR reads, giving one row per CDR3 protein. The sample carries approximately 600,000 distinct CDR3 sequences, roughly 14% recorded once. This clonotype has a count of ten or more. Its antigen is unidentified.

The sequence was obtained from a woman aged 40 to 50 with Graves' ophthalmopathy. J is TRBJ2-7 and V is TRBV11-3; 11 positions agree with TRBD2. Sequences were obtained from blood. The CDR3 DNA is TGTGCCAGCAGCTTAGAGAAAACTAGCGGGAGTTACGAGCAGTACTTC. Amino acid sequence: CASSLEKTSGSYEQYF.